These T cell receptor beta chains were read from a single sample in a study of cytomegalovirus exposure and HLA in healthy donors. Only in-frame clones appear in the TCRdb table, and some are missing; sequencing was by immunoSEQ multiplex PCR. The sample lists 150,000 to 200,000 clones; around three quarters were seen once. The sample was PBMCs. The receptors were gathered from a woman in her 50s in good health and CMV-seronegative. The CDR3 runs from the conserved cysteine through the conserved F or W. The D gene is left open where the match is weak. Part of the rows lack a size; the others show once, few, many or a class for expanded clones.

CDR3	DNA	J	V	size	D
CASSSGTSGRYEQYF	TGTGCCAGCAGTTCTGGGACTAGCGGGAGGTATGAGCAGTACTTC	TRBJ2-7	TRBV28	NA	TRBD2
CASSVGLHGGFGELFF	TGTGCCAGCAGCGTAGGACTCCACGGGGGGTTCGGGGAGCTGTTTTTT	TRBJ2-2	TRBV5-4	NA	TRBD2
CASSARQGTQPQHF	TGTGCCAGCAGCGCTCGACAGGGGACTCAGCCCCAGCATTTT	TRBJ1-5	TRBV7-2	few	TRBD1
CAWSRERGGADTQYF	TGTGCCTGGAGTCGAGAGCGGGGGGGAGCGGATACGCAGTATTTT	TRBJ2-3	TRBV30	NA	TRBD2
CASSLDPPGTGGPSGNTIYF	TGTGCCAGCAGCTTAGACCCACCAGGGACAGGGGGCCCATCTGGAAACACCATATATTTT	TRBJ1-3	TRBV11-2	NA	TRBD1
CASSKEGVTGLLSSGNTIYF	TGTGCCAGCAGCAAAGAAGGTGTGACAGGTCTCCTTAGCTCTGGAAACACCATATATTTT	TRBJ1-3	TRBV21-1	NA	NA
CASTRPPSSGNTIYF	TGTGCCAGCACTAGGCCCCCTTCCTCTGGAAACACCATATATTTT	TRBJ1-3	TRBV28	NA	NA
CASSIPQGINEKLFF	TGTGCCAGTAGTATCCCCCAGGGGATTAATGAAAAACTGTTTTTT	TRBJ1-4	TRBV19	NA	NA
CASSREINEKLFF	TGTGCCAGCAGTAGAGAAATTAATGAAAAACTGTTTTTT	TRBJ1-4	TRBV2	NA	NA
CASSGGQGPYEQYF	TGTGCCAGTAGTGGGGGACAGGGGCCCTACGAGCAGTACTTC	TRBJ2-7	TRBV19	NA	TRBD1
CASSLTSVGQSGELFF	TGTGCCAGCAGCTTAACTAGCGTGGGACAAAGCGGGGAGCTGTTTTTT	TRBJ2-2	TRBV7-9	few	NA
CASSSGNSGNTIYF	TGTGCCAGCAGCTCAGGTAACTCTGGAAACACCATATATTTT	TRBJ1-3	TRBV5-6	NA	NA
CASSEQGRTIYF	TGTGCCAGCAGTGAACAGGGGCGAACCATATATTTT	TRBJ1-3	TRBV25-1	NA	NA
CASSEGEGSVYGYTF	TGTGCCAGCAGTGAAGGGGAAGGGAGCGTCTATGGCTACACCTTC	TRBJ1-2	TRBV6-1	NA	NA
CASSFPGSGYGYTF	TGTGCCAGCAGTTTCCCGGGGTCGGGCTATGGCTACACCTTC	TRBJ1-2	TRBV28	NA	NA
CASSFKKGQAIQYF	TGTGCCAGCAGCTTTAAGAAAGGACAAGCCATTCAGTACTTC	TRBJ2-4	TRBV7-2	NA	NA
CASSLGSFSGNTIYF	TGTGCCAGCAGTTTAGGGAGCTTCTCTGGAAACACCATATATTTT	TRBJ1-3	TRBV28	NA	NA